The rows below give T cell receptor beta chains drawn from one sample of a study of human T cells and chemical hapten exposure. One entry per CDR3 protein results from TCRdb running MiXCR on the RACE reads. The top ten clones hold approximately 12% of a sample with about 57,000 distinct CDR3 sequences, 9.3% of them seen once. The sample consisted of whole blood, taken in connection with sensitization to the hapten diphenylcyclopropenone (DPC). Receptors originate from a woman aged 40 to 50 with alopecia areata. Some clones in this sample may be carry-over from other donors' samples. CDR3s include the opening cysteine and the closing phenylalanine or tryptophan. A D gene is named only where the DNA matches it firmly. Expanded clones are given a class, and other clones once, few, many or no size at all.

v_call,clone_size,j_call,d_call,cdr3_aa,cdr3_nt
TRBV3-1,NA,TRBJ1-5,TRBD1,CASSEKGQGLLNSNQPQHF,TGTGCCAGCAGTGAGAAGGGACAGGGATTGCTCAATAGCAATCAGCCCCAGCATTTT
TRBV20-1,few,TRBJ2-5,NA,CSARDGAVQETQYF,TGCAGTGCTAGAGATGGAGCCGTCCAAGAGACCCAGTACTTC
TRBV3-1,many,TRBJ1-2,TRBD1,CASSRGTGAGYTF,TGTGCCAGCAGCCGAGGGACAGGGGCTGGCTACACCTTC
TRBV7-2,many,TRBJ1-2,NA,CASSRRRGYRPNYGYTF,TGTGCCAGCAGCCGTCGGCGGGGCTACCGACCTAACTATGGCTACACCTTC
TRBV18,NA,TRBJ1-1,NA,CASSPGRQNTEAFF,TGTGCCAGCTCACCGGGACGGCAGAACACTGAAGCTTTCTTT
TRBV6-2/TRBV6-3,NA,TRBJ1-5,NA,CASSRTRDQPQHF,TGTGCCAGCAGTCGGACACGGGATCAGCCCCAGCATTTT
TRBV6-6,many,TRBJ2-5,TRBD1,CASTFTGVEKETQYF,TGTGCCAGCACCTTTACAGGGGTCGAAAAAGAGACCCAGTACTTC
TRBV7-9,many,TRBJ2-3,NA,CASSLSNTQYF,TGTGCCAGCAGCCTGTCAAATACGCAGTATTTT
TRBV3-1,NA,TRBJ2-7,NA,CASSPIHGSYEQYF,TGTGCCAGCAGCCCGATCCACGGATCCTACGAGCAGTACTTC
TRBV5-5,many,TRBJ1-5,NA,CASSLRAANQPQHF,TGTGCCAGCAGCCTCAGGGCGGCCAATCAGCCCCAGCATTTT
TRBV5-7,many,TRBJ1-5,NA,CASENQPQHF,TGTGCCAGCGAAAATCAGCCCCAGCATTTT
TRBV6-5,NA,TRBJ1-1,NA,CASSYGGRMNTEAFF,TGTGCCAGCAGCTACGGGGGACGGATGAACACTGAAGCTTTCTTT
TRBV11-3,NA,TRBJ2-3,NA,CASSLFGDTQYF,TGTGCCAGCAGCTTATTTGGAGATACGCAGTATTTT
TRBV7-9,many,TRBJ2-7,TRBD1,CASSFRDRAYEQYF,TGTGCCAGCAGCTTCCGGGACAGGGCCTACGAGCAGTACTTC
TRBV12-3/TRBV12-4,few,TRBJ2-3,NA,CASSPAASPDTQYF,TGTGCCAGCAGCCCCGCGGCCTCACCAGATACGCAGTATTTT
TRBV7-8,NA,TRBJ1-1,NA,CASSFGIEGTEAFF,TGTGCCAGCAGCTTCGGCATCGAGGGCACTGAAGCTTTCTTT
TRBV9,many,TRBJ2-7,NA,CASSPGMGYEQYF,TGTGCCAGCAGCCCCGGGATGGGTTACGAGCAGTACTTC
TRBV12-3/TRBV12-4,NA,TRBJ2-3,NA,CASSLTGTDTQYF,TGTGCCAGCAGTTTGACAGGCACAGATACGCAGTATTTT
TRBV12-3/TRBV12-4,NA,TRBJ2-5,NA,CASRLRETQYF,TGTGCCAGCAGACTCCGGGAGACCCAGTACTTC
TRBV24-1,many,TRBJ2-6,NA,CATSDFSRDSGANVLTF,TGTGCCACCAGTGATTTTAGCAGAGACTCTGGGGCCAACGTCCTGACTTTC
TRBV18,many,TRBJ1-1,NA,CASSQATPGKAFF,TGTGCCAGCTCGCAGGCCACGCCCGGAAAAGCTTTCTTT
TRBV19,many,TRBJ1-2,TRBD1,CASSIRGQSGYTF,TGTGCCAGTAGTATAAGGGGGCAATCTGGCTACACCTTC
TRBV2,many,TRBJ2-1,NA,CASRWQSSYNEQFF,TGTGCCAGCAGGTGGCAAAGCTCCTACAATGAGCAGTTCTTC
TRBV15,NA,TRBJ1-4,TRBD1,CATSSPGQANEKLFF,TGTGCCACCAGCTCGCCGGGACAGGCAAATGAAAAACTGTTTTTT
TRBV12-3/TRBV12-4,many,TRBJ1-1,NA,CASKLGGVPEAFF,TGTGCCAGCAAGTTGGGGGGGGTCCCTGAAGCTTTCTTT
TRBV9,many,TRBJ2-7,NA,CASSPRQNTYEQYF,TGTGCCAGCAGCCCCCGACAGAACACCTACGAGCAGTACTTC
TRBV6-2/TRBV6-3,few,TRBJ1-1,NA,CASSLKGKAFF,TGTGCCAGCAGTTTGAAGGGGAAAGCTTTCTTT
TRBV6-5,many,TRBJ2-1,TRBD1,CASSPRATGTGSNEQFF,TGTGCCAGCAGTCCGAGGGCGACCGGGACAGGGTCCAATGAGCAGTTCTTC
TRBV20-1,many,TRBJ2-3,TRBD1,CSAPSGTGFWSGDTQYF,TGCAGTGCTCCGTCCGGGACAGGTTTTTGGAGTGGAGATACGCAGTATTTT
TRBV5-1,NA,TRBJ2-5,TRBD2,CASSLNSGGETQYF,TGCGCCAGCAGCTTGAACTCGGGAGGAGAGACCCAGTACTTC
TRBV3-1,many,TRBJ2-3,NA,CASSQGLRTDTQYF,TGTGCCAGCAGCCAAGGTCTGCGCACAGATACGCAGTATTTT
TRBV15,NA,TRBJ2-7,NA,CATSRDRQNGQYF,TGTGCCACCAGCAGAGATCGGCAAAACGGGCAGTACTTC
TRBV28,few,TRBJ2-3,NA,CASSFAGRSTDTQYF,TGTGCCAGCAGTTTTGCGGGGAGAAGCACAGATACGCAGTATTTT
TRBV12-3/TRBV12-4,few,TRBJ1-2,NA,CASSLGFGFTF,TGTGCCAGCAGTCTCGGGTTTGGCTTCACCTTC
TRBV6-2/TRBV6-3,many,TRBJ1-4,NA,CASSADAENEKLFF,TGTGCCAGCAGCGCCGATGCAGAGAATGAAAAACTGTTTTTT
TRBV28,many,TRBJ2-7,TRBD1,CASSRSGTGDNEQYF,TGTGCCAGCAGTCGATCCGGGACAGGGGACAACGAGCAGTACTTC
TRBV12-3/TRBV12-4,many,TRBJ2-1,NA,CASAMGYNEQFF,TGTGCCAGCGCTATGGGGTACAATGAGCAGTTCTTC
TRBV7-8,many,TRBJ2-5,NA,CASSLGGEQETQYF,TGTGCCAGCAGCTTAGGGGGTGAACAAGAGACCCAGTACTTC
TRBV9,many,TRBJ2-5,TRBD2,CASSARAGGWETQYF,TGTGCCAGCAGCGCCCGAGCGGGGGGCTGGGAGACCCAGTACTTC
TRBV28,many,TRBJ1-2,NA,CASSLGPSGYTF,TGTGCCAGCAGTTTGGGGCCCTCGGGCTACACCTTC
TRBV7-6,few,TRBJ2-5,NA,CASSLAEERPQETQYF,TGTGCCAGCAGCTTAGCGGAGGAGAGGCCCCAAGAGACCCAGTACTTC
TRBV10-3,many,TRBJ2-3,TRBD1,CASRGTGDADTQYF,TGTGCCAGTAGGGGGACAGGGGACGCAGATACGCAGTATTTT
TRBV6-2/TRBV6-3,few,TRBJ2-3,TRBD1,CASCTGGYTQYF,TGTGCCAGCTGTACAGGGGGCTATACGCAGTATTTT
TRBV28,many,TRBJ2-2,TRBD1,CASSHRRDRTDIPNTGELFF,TGTGCCAGCAGCCACCGCCGGGACAGAACGGACATCCCCAACACCGGGGAGCTGTTTTTT
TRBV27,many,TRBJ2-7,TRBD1,CASSLYGPPYRDRSSEQYF,TGTGCCAGCAGTTTATACGGTCCCCCATACCGGGACAGGAGTTCAGAGCAGTACTTC
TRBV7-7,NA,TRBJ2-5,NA,CASSSRVRETQYF,TGTGCCAGCAGCTCCCGAGTCCGGGAGACCCAGTACTTC
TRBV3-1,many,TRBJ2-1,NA,CASSQRTRSYNEQFF,TGTGCCAGCAGCCAGAGGACGCGGTCCTACAATGAGCAGTTCTTC
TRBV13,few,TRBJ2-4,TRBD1,CASSSQTGTENIQYF,TGTGCCAGCAGCTCACAAACCGGGACAGAAAACATTCAGTACTTC
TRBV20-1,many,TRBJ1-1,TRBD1,CSAGDRVNTEAFF,TGCAGTGCCGGGGACAGGGTGAACACTGAAGCTTTCTTT
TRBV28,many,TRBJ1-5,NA,CASHGIGSNQPQHF,TGTGCCAGCCACGGGATAGGTAGCAATCAGCCCCAGCATTTT
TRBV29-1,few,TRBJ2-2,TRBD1,CSVESPYRDRENTGELFF,TGCAGCGTTGAATCGCCGTACCGGGACAGAGAGAACACCGGGGAGCTGTTTTTT
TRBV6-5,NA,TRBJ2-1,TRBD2,CASSHEPGLAINEQFF,TGTGCCAGCAGCCACGAACCAGGACTAGCGATAAATGAGCAGTTCTTC
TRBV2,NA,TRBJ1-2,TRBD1,CASSQDRGRTYGYTF,TGTGCCAGCAGCCAGGACAGGGGGCGAACCTATGGCTACACCTTC
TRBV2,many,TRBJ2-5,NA,CASSRHRGETQYF,TGTGCCAGCAGCAGGCACCGGGGTGAGACCCAGTACTTC
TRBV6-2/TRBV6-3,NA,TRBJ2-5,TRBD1,CASRGDSQETQYF,TGTGCCAGCAGAGGGGACAGCCAAGAGACCCAGTACTTC